This TCR beta chain was identified in a study of spatial heterogeneity in lung cancer. The study's findings and limits: The number of expanded tumor alpha and beta chains correlated with mutation number. Estimation of coverage gave values of approximately 6.8% for alpha and 13% for beta chains in tumor T cells.

Time point meaning: sample taken at primary tumor resection. Sequencing was performed on whole RNA extracted from tumor and nontumor lung tissue, or from frozen PBMC, and the material was left unsorted. This clonotype was counted at least ten times. The target antigen is unknown. In the library, each TCR cDNA molecule bore its own unique molecular identifier. MiXCR was run by TCRdb on the 5' RACE reads, yielding one entry per CDR3 protein. The sample has approximately 23,000 distinct CDR3 sequences; 4.5% to 5% are singletons. Sequenced material: lung tumor tissue, taken at surgery. The sequence was collected from a male donor with early-stage non-small cell lung cancer.

The CDR3 DNA is TGTGCCAGCTCACCGACAGACAATGAGCAGTTCTTC. Amino acids: CASSPTDNEQFF. J is TRBJ2-1 and V is TRBV18, with a weak D call TRBD1 (5 bases). Germline CDR1 reads KGHSH; CDR2 reads LQKENI. The CDR3 extends over 12 amino acids. Trimming stripped 3 bases from V and 5 bases from J, with 5 bases between.